These 6 T cell receptor beta chains originate from one sample sequenced in a study of Ad26.COV2.S vaccination and SARS-CoV-2 variants. Regarding treatment: roughly 19 received Ad26.COV2.S at low or high dose, single or two shots; roughly five received placebo; per-sample allocation not given. Material that was analyzed had been drawn on day 63 after the first vaccine or placebo injection. Some clones are missing from TCRdb's copy, which holds only in-frame ones; the method was immunoSEQ multiplex PCR. The table lists around 250,000 clones, around 87% of them singletons. The input for sequencing was peripheral blood, taken in a trial of Ad26.COV2.S vaccine versus placebo. These receptors were collected from a person between 18 and 59 years old who received the Ad26.COV2.S COVID-19 vaccine or a placebo.

The chain joins TRBV19 to TRBJ1-5, with D uncertain. Germline lookup yields CDR1 LNHDA and CDR2 SQIVND (reference sequence). There are 14 residues in the CDR3. V was pared by 1 base and J by 5 bases, with 9 bases between. For the CDR3, the DNA is TGTGCCAGTAGTATAGGCATTATGGATCAGCCCCAGCATTTT. Amino acids: CASSIGIMDQPQHF.

The V and J genes are TRBV10-1 and TRBJ1-1; no definite D call. The V end was cut by 4 bases, the J end by 4 bases, with 19 bases between. The CDR3 is 16 residues long. Germline CDR1 and CDR2: WNHNN and SYGVQD (reference sequence). CDR3 sequence: CASSVRLEEGATEAFF. CDR3 bases: TGCGCCAGCAGTGTCCGACTCGAGGAAGGTGCCACTGAAGCTTTCTTT.

The V call is TRBV6-1, the J call TRBJ2-5; no clear D. This CDR3 has 11 amino acids. Germline CDR1 MNHNS, CDR2 SASEGT. V was trimmed by 2 bases and J by 5 bases, leaving 3 bases between them. The CDR3 DNA sequence: TGTGCCAGCAGTGAACGCGAGACCCAGTACTTC. Its protein is CASSERETQYF.

V and J are TRBV5-1 and TRBJ1-4; 8 nucleotides match TRBD1. V was pared by 4 bases and J by 6 bases, with 5 bases of the junction left unmatched. CDR3 length: 14 residues. The germline V gene encodes CDR1 SGHRS and CDR2 YFSETQ. The DNA of the CDR3 is TGCGCCAGCAGCCCAGGGGGCGTCGATGAAAAACTGTTTTTT. As protein: CASSPGGVDEKLFF.

This sequence joins TRBV19 and TRBJ1-5; D unresolved. CDR3 length: 16 amino acids. Trimming cost V 3 bases and J 3 bases, with 15 bases left between them. The germline CDR1 and CDR2 sequences are LNHDA and SQIVND (reference sequence). CDR3 loop: CASSIKDGSFNQPQHF. CDR3 DNA sequence: TGTGCCAGTAGTATTAAGGACGGCAGCTTCAATCAGCCCCAGCATTTT.

The chain recombines TRBV4-1 with TRBJ2-7, with D possibly matching TRBD1 (6 bases). This CDR3 is built from 15 residues. V lost 4 bases, J lost 3 bases, and 16 bases lay in between. Per the germline V gene, CDR1 is MGHRA and CDR2 is YSYEKL. The CDR3 DNA reads as TGCGCCAGCAGCCGAGTACAGGACAGAAGCTACGAGCAGTACTTC. Protein: CASSRVQDRSYEQYF.